Listed here is a single T cell receptor (beta chain). J gave up 2 bases and V 7 bases, and 4 bases lay outside the gene matches. This CDR3 has 14 residues. CDR1 is MNHEY and CDR2 is SMNVEV in the germline V gene (reference sequence). These data come from a study of cytomegalovirus exposure and HLA in healthy donors. In the PCR, 60 Vbeta and 13 Jbeta primers were used. The table came from immunoSEQ multiplex PCR; TCRdb's copy has only in-frame clones and leaves some out. The sample lists some 65,000 clones; around 68% were seen once. The chain uses TRBV27 and TRBJ2-1, with TRBD1 matching over 8 bases. The TCR comes from a woman aged 25 to 39 in good health and CMV-seronegative. Sequencing used PBMCs. DNA of the CDR3: TGTGCCAGCACGCAACAGGGGGCCTACAATGAGCAGTTCTTC. It translates to CASTQQGAYNEQFF.